These 3 T cell receptor beta chains were sequenced from one sample in a study of cytomegalovirus exposure and HLA in healthy donors. Profiled with immunoSEQ multiplex PCR; TCRdb holds only in-frame clones, not every one. The sample comprises about 100,000 clones, approximately 94% of which are singletons, and roughly 0.67% rests with the top ten. The sequencing sample was made of PBMCs. These receptor sequences come from a woman between 18 and 29 years old in good health and CMV-seronegative.

The V and J genes are TRBV29-1 and TRBJ2-2; D gene ambiguous. This CDR3 has 12 amino acids. CDR1 is SQVTM and CDR2 is ANQGSEA in the germline V gene. Trimming took off 7 bases at V and 6 bases at J, with 12 bases between the two ends. The CDR3 DNA reads TGCAGCGGCGTCCGAGGTTCCGGGGAGCTGTTTTTT. As protein: CSGVRGSGELFF.

This clone came up once. This CDR3 reads CASSPRAETGKSEQYF. The CDR3 coding sequence is TGTGCCAGCAGCCCCCGCGCCGAGACAGGAAAAAGCGAGCAGTACTTC. The chain is built from TRBV5-5 and TRBJ2-7, with a tentative D call TRBD1 (6 bases). The CDR3 length is 16 residues. Between the trimmed V and J ends, which lost 4 bases and 6 bases, there was a span of 23 bases. Germline V gene sequence: CDR1 SGHKS, CDR2 YYEKEE (reference sequence).

The chain has TRBV3-1 (or the pseudogene TRBV3-2) and TRBJ2-7; D is perhaps TRBD1 (6 bases). CDR3 length: 9 amino acids. V lost 9 bases and J 10 bases, leaving 10 bases between the germline ends. The germline V gene encodes CDR1 LGHDT and CDR2 YNNKEL (reference sequence). Here the CDR3 DNA reads TGTGCCAGAGGGGGACCACAGTACTTC. This encodes CARGGPQYF.